This T cell receptor beta chain was documented in a study of cytomegalovirus exposure and HLA in healthy donors. Overall study findings and caveats: Donors belonging to an Asian-associated ancestry cluster reportedly showed fewer N-insertions in productive TCRs than the approximately 670-donor mean, according to what a later analysis found.

At sampling all donors were nominally healthy, likely with unrecorded immune exposures. Points on this clone: Its target is unknown.

Vbeta (60) and Jbeta (13) primers were used in the PCR. Using immunoSEQ multiplex PCR, the repertoire was profiled, and TCRdb retains in-frame clones only, with some absent. The sample contains about 87,000 clones, 74% of which appear only once. Per the germline V gene, CDR1 is SGHTA and CDR2 is FQGNSA. V was pared by 1 base and J by 2 bases, with 8 bases of the junction left unmatched. This CDR3 has 17 amino acids. The chain carries TRBV7-2 and TRBJ2-3, with TRBD2 matching over 8 bases. The specimen was PBMCs. The receptor was derived from a man under 40 in good health and CMV-seropositive. As DNA, the CDR3 is TGTGCCAGCAGCTTAGTCGGGGGGGCAGGATACACAGATACGCAGTATTTT. Amino acids: CASSLVGGAGYTDTQYF.